The 3 T cell receptor beta chains below were found in one sample sequenced in a study of blood T cell repertoires in COVID-19. The protocol was immunoSEQ multiplex PCR, while the TCRdb copy is restricted to in-frame clones and leaves out a portion. The table has 200,000 to 250,000 clones, 70% to 90% seen once. The specimen sequenced was peripheral blood. The origin of the receptors is a woman aged 25-40 years who had recovered from COVID-19.

Worth noting for this clone: This CDR3 is also generated by other DNA sequences in the sample. V is TRBV5-6 and J is TRBJ2-7; tentative D call: TRBD1 (5 bases). The length of the CDR3 is 13 residues. V lost 0 bases, J lost 4 bases, and 8 bases lay in between. Germline values: CDR1 SGHDT, CDR2 YYEEEE. The CDR3 here is CASSLATVYEQYF. CDR3 in DNA: TGTGCCAGCAGCTTGGCGACAGTGTACGAGCAGTACTTC.

This clone was counted a few times. The CDR3 region is CASRSTGGGETQYF. The CDR3 region has the DNA TGTGCCAGCCGCTCAACAGGGGGCGGAGAGACCCAGTACTTC. J is TRBJ2-5 and V is TRBV27; 9 bases align to TRBD1. CDR1 and CDR2 from the germline V gene are MNHEY and SMNVEV (reference sequence). CDR3 length: 14 residues. With V trimmed by 8 bases and J by 4 bases, 8 bases remained unmatched.

The rearrangement joins TRBV2 to TRBJ1-2; 7 bases are a match to TRBD1. The CDR3 covers 13 residues. V trimming: 3 bases; J trimming: 8 bases; junction bases outside the gene matches: 6. The germline gives CDR1 SNHLY, CDR2 FYNNEI. CDR3 sequence: CASSERGRWGYTF. The CDR3, as DNA: TGTGCCAGCAGTGAGAGGGGGCGTTGGGGCTACACCTTC.